These T cell receptor beta chains were read from a single sample in a study of shared clonotypes between healthy human individuals. The table came from immunoSEQ multiplex PCR; TCRdb's copy has only in-frame clones and leaves some out. The sample carries millions of clones, 85% to 95% recorded once. Sequenced sample: naive CD4+ T cells from PBMCs. These receptors all stem from a man aged 18 to 35 in good health. Some clones in this sample may be carry-over from other donors' samples. Both conserved end residues are part of each CDR3.

V gene	CDR3 protein
TRBV7-2	CASSFSSSGNTIYF
TRBV7-2	CAIRGRAFGELFF
TRBV10-3	CAISDWGVDGQPQHF
TRBV9	CASSVLAVGQSETQYF
TRBV6-6	CASSYLDGLPYGYTF
TRBV7-2	CASSLFRENTEAFF
TRBV29-1	CSLRMGTGTSGTYNEQFF
TRBV7-2	CASSQQVQNQPQHF
TRBV15	CATSRDGTTYYGYTF
TRBV11-2	CASTKSLLGGGQETQYF
TRBV30	CASTRWGSPPGELFF
TRBV5-1	CASSLGSAASGANVLTF
TRBV9	CASSVAGDAYNEQFF
TRBV30	CAWSVQPIQRNEAFF
TRBV7-2	CASRASAQETQYF
TRBV4-2	CASSQDRGGTEAFF
TRBV2	CASRRRTGWYEQYF
TRBV5-1	CASSLETGRNTGELFF
TRBV4-1	CASSQVGTDGYTF
TRBV7-2	CASSKQGQPYYEQYF
TRBV4-3	CASSQGARTGELFF
TRBV5-1	CAGSSTGMPETQYF
TRBV5-1	CASSLDPAGQPYEQYF
TRBV7-2	CASSSSRGGEQYF
TRBV18	CASSPTDGAFF
TRBV5-6	CASSLGRQSTDTQYF
TRBV5-1	CASSLLGWVLGSYNEQFF
TRBV19	CASTKNPGTNYNEQFF
TRBV5-1	CASSSGDRVEGYTF